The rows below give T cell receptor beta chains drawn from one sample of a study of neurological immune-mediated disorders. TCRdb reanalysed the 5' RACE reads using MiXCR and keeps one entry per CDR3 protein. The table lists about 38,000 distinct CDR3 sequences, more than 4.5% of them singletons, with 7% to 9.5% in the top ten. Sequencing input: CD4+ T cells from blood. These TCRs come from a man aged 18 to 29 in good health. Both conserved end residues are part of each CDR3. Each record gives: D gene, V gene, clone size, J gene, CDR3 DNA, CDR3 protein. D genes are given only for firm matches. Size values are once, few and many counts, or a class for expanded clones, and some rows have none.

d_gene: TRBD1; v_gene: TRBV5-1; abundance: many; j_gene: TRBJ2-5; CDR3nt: TGCGCCAGCAGCCTTTTTACCGGGACAGGGTCCCAAGAGACCCAGTACTTC; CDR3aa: CASSLFTGTGSQETQYF
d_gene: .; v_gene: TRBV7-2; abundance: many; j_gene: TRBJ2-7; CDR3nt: TGTGCCAGCAGCCGGACGCCCAGGGGTGGCGAGCAGTACTTC; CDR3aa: CASSRTPRGGEQYF
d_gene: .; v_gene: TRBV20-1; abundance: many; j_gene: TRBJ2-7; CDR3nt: TGCAGTGCTACCGACCAACCTAGCGACTACGAGCAGTACTTC; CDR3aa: CSATDQPSDYEQYF
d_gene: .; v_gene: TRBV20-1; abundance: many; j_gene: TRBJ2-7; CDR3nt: TGCAGTGCTAGAACCCTCCTAGGGACCTACGAACAGTACTTC; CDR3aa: CSARTLLGTYEQYF
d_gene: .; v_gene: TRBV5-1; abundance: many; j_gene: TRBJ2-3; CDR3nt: TGCGCCAGCAGCTTGCAGACAGAGGATACGCAGTATTTT; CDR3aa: CASSLQTEDTQYF
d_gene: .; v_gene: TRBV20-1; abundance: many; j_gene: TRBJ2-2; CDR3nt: TGCAGTGCTTCGACCCAGCGTGGCACCGGGGAGCTGTTTTTT; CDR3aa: CSASTQRGTGELFF
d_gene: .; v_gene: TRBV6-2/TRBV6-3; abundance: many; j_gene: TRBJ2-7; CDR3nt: TGTGCCAGCAGTTTCCTCCGGCCTAGCCTGATGGGCTCCTACGAGCAGTACTTC; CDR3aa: CASSFLRPSLMGSYEQYF
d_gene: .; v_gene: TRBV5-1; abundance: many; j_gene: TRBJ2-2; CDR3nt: TGCGCCAGCAGACCTACTGTAGGCGCCGGGGAGCTGTTTTTT; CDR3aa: CASRPTVGAGELFF
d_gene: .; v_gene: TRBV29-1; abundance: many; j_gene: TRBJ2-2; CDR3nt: TGCAGCGTTGAAGGTCCTACCGGGGAGCTGTTTTTT; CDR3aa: CSVEGPTGELFF
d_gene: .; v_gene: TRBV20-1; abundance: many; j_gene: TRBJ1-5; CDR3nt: TGCAGTGCTAGGAGCGCCGACAAACTTAATCAGCCCCAGCATTTT; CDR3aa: CSARSADKLNQPQHF
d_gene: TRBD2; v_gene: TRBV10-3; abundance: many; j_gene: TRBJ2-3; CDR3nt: TGTGCCATCAGTATGGGACTAGCGGGGGGCCCCACCCGCACAGATACGCAGTATTTT; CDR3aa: CAISMGLAGGPTRTDTQYF
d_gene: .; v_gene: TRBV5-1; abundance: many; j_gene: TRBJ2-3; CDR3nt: TGCGCCAGCAGCTTCCCGACAGATACGCAGTATTTT; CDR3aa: CASSFPTDTQYF
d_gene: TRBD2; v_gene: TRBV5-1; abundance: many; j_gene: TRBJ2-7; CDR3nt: TGCGCCAGCAGCTCGACTAGCGGGGGGCCAAGCTCCTACGAGCAGTACTTC; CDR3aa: CASSSTSGGPSSYEQYF
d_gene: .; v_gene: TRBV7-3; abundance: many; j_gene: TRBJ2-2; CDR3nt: TGTGCCAGCAGCAACCAAGGGGGTCCGAACACCGGGGAGCTGTTTTTT; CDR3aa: CASSNQGGPNTGELFF
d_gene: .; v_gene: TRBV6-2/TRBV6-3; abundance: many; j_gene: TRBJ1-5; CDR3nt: TGTGCCAGCAAACACTCCGGCGGGCAGGGGAGGTGGCCCCAGCATTTT; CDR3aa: CASKHSGGQGRWPQHF
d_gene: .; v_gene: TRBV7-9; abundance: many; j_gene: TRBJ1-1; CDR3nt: TGTGCCAGCAGGGAGGATTCGGCGGCTTTCTTT; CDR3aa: CASREDSAAFF
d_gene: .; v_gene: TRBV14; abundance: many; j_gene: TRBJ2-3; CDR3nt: TGTGCCAGCAGCCAAGACAGGGCTACAGATACGCAGTATTTT; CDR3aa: CASSQDRATDTQYF
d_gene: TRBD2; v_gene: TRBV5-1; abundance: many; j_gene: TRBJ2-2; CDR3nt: TGCGCCAGCAGCCCGAGGTCCGGACTAGCGGTGACCGGGGAGCTGTTTTTT; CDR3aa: CASSPRSGLAVTGELFF
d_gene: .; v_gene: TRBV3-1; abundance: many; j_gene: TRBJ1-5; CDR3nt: TGTGCCAGCAGCCAAGGGTCAGGGAGCAATCAGCCCCAGCATTTT; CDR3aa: CASSQGSGSNQPQHF
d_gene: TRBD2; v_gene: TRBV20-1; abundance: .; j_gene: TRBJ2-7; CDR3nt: TGCAGTGCTAGAGATCTAGCGGGAGCCTACGAGCAGTACTTC; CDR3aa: CSARDLAGAYEQYF
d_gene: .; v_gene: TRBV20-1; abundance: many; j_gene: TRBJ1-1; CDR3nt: TGCAGTGCTCTCCAACTACGACTTGCAGAGAACACTGAAGCTTTCTTT; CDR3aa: CSALQLRLAENTEAFF
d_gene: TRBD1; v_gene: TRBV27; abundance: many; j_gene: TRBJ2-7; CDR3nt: TGTGCCAGCAGCCGCAGGGGGCACGAGCAGTACTTC; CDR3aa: CASSRRGHEQYF
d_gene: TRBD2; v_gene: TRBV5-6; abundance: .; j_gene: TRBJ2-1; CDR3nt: TGTGCCAGTAGCTTTGCAGCGGGGTGTAATAATGAGCAGTTCTTC; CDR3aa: CASSFAAGCNNEQFF
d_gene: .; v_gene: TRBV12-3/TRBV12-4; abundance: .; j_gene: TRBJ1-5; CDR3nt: TGTGCCAGCAGTGGCCGTCTTGGGATGCGACAGCCCCAGCATTTT; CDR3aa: CASSGRLGMRQPQHF
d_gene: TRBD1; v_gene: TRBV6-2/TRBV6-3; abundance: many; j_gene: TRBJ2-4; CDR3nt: TGTGCCAGCAGGACTTTAGACAGGGGCAACATTCAGTACTTC; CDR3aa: CASRTLDRGNIQYF
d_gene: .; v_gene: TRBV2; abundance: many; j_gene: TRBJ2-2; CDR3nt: TGTGCCAGCAGTGACGACGGGGCGAACACCGGGGAGCTGTTTTTT; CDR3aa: CASSDDGANTGELFF
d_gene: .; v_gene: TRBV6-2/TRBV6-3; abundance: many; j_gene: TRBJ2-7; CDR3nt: TGTGCCAGCAGTTACTTCCTACAGGGTCCCAGCGAGCAGTACTTC; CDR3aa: CASSYFLQGPSEQYF
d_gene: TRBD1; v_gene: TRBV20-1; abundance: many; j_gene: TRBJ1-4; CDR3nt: TGCAGTGCTAGTGTGGAGTCGACAGGGGACGACGGAAAACTGTTTTTT; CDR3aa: CSASVESTGDDGKLFF
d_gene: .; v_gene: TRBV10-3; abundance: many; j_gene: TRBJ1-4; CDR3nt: TGTGCCATCAGTACCGAGCAGGGTACTAATGAAAAACTGTTTTTT; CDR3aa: CAISTEQGTNEKLFF
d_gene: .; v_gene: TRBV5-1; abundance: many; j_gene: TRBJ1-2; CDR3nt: TGCGCCAGCAGCTTGGATCGGGAATACTATGGCTACACCTTC; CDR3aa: CASSLDREYYGYTF
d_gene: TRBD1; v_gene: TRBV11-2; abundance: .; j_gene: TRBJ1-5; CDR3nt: TGTGCCAGCAGCTGGACAGGGGCCAATCAGCCCCAGCATTTT; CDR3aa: CASSWTGANQPQHF
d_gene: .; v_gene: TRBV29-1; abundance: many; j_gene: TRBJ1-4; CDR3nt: TGCAGCGTTGCGGGGGTTCAAAATGAAAAACTGTTTTTT; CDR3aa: CSVAGVQNEKLFF
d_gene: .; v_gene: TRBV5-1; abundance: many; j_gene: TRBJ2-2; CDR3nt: TGCGCCAGCAGCTTCGGGGGGCAGTGGACCGGGGAGCTGTTTTTT; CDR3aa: CASSFGGQWTGELFF
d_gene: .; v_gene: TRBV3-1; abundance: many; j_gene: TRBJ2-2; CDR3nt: TGTGCCAGCAGCCATGCCAAGAACACCGGGGAGCTGTTTTTT; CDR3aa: CASSHAKNTGELFF
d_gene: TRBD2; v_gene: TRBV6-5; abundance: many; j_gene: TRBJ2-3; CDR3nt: TGTGCCAGCAGCTTCGGGGGGGCACCAGATACGCAGTATTTT; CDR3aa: CASSFGGAPDTQYF
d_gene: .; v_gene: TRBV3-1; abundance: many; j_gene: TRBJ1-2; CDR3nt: TGTGCCAGCAGCCCCACGGCACTCTATGGCTACACCTTC; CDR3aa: CASSPTALYGYTF
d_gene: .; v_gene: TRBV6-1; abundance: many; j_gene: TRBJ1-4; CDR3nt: TGTGCCAGCAGTGCCCAGGGGCGTGAAAAACTGTTTTTT; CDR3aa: CASSAQGREKLFF
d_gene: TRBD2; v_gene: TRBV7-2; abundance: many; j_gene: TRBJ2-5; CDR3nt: TGTGCCAGCAGCTCTATAGCGGGGGGCACCCAGTACTTC; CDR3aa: CASSSIAGGTQYF
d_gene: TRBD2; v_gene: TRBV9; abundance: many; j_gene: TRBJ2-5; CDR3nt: TGTGCCAGCAGCGCCTTAGCGGGGGGGCGAAAAGAGACCCAGTACTTC; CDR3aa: CASSALAGGRKETQYF
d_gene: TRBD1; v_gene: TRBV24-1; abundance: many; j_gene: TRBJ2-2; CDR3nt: TGTGCCACCAGTGACCCGAGACAGGGCGTCGGGGAGCTGTTTTTT; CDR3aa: CATSDPRQGVGELFF
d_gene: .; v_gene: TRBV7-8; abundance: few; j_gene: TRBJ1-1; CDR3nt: TGTGCCAGCAGCTTAACGGGGGGATACACTGAAGCTTTCTTT; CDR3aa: CASSLTGGYTEAFF
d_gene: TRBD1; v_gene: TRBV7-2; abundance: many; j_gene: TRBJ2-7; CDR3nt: TGTGCCAGCAGCCCGACCGGGACAGGTCGATACGAGCAGTACTTC; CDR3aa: CASSPTGTGRYEQYF
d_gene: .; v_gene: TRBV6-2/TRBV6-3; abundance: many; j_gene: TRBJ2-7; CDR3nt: TGTGCCAGCAGTTACCATACAGTAGCCTACGAGCAGTACTTC; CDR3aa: CASSYHTVAYEQYF
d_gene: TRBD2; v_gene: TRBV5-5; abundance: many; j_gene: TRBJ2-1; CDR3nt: TGTGCCAGCAGCTCTGCTCCGGGACTACTAAATGAGCAGTTCTTC; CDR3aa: CASSSAPGLLNEQFF